This T cell receptor (beta chain) was documented in a study of cytomegalovirus exposure and HLA in healthy donors. J gave up 3 bases and V 1 base, and 9 bases lay outside the gene matches. From germline, CDR1 is MNHNS and CDR2 SASEGT. CDR3 length: 17 residues. A word on this clone: As yet, its antigen is unknown.

PCR amplification relied on 60 Vbeta primers (plus 13 Jbeta primers). Only in-frame clones appear in the TCRdb table, and some are missing; sequencing was by immunoSEQ multiplex PCR. The data contain 95,000 to 150,000 clones, approximately 84% of them singletons. The study's findings and limits: Analyzed later, association rates of TCRs varied across HLA loci, with DRB1 most and HLA-C fewest. Some TCR beta chains (more than 150 of them) were listed as cytomegalovirus-associated.

The receptor was isolated from a man aged 50-59 years in good health and CMV-seronegative. V is TRBV6-1 and J is TRBJ2-3; TRBD2 matches 8 bases. Sequences were obtained from PBMCs. This chain's CDR3 is CASSEEVHGGGTDTQYF. In DNA form, the CDR3 reads TGTGCCAGCAGTGAAGAGGTCCACGGGGGGGGGACAGATACGCAGTATTTT.